A selection of T cell receptor beta chains follows, all from one sample in a study of molecular identifiers for immune sequencing clone quantification. TCRdb re-derived calls from the PCR reads in MiXCR, one entry per CDR3 protein. The sample includes more than 70,000 distinct CDR3 sequences, over 20% of them seen just once. The sample taken for sequencing was naive CD8+ T cells from blood, with Jurkat cell RNA spiked in. The receptors were sampled from a human donor in good health. Some libraries in this study had Jurkat cell RNA spiked in. CDR3s include the opening cysteine and the closing phenylalanine or tryptophan. D genes are given only for firm matches. The listing skips clone size in some rows; elsewhere it reads once, few, many or a size class.

clone size	V gene	D gene	CDR3 length	J gene	CDR3 DNA	CDR3 protein
NA	TRBV3-1	NA	13	TRBJ1-2	TGTGTCAGCAGCCAGTCGAATGACTATGGCTACACCTTC	CVSSQSNDYGYTF
NA	TRBV2	NA	15	TRBJ1-6	TGTGCCAGCACACGGACCCTCGAACGGAATTCACCCCTCCACTTT	CASTRTLERNSPLHF
few	TRBV19	TRBD2	16	TRBJ2-1	TGTGCCAGTAGTATATTCACGGGGGGACTAGACAATGAGCAGTTCTTC	CASSIFTGGLDNEQFF
many	TRBV30	NA	13	TRBJ2-3	TGTGCCTGGAGTGTCTGGGGTGCAGATACGCAGTATTTT	CAWSVWGADTQYF
many	TRBV24-1	NA	17	TRBJ2-2	TGTGCCACCAGTGATGACACGAGGGCAGCGAACACCGGGGAGCTGTTTTTT	CATSDDTRAANTGELFF
many	TRBV9	TRBD2	14	TRBJ2-5	TGTGCCAGCAGCCCGGGACTACCCCAAGAGACCCAGTACTTC	CASSPGLPQETQYF
many	TRBV7-9	NA	14	TRBJ1-5	TGTGCCAGCAGCTTAGAAGGATTCAATCAGCCCCAGCATTTT	CASSLEGFNQPQHF
many	TRBV7-6	TRBD1	12	TRBJ2-7	TGTGCCAGCAGTACAGGGGTCGGTGAGCAGTACTTC	CASSTGVGEQYF
few	TRBV7-9	NA	13	TRBJ1-2	TGTGCCAGCAGCTTAGTGACGGGCTATGGCTACACCTTC	CASSLVTGYGYTF
few	TRBV5-1	NA	16	TRBJ2-1	TGCGCCAGCAGCTTGGAGCCGGACCCCTCCTACAATGAGCAGTTCTTC	CASSLEPDPSYNEQFF
many	TRBV6-2/TRBV6-3	TRBD2	14	TRBJ2-4	TGTGCCAGCAGTTACTCTGGACTAGCGGGGGCTCAGTACTTC	CASSYSGLAGAQYF
NA	TRBV7-2	TRBD2	15	TRBJ2-5	TGTGCCAGCAGCACCGGCGGGGGGGCGTTTGGGACCCAGTACTTC	CASSTGGGAFGTQYF
NA	TRBV4-3	TRBD1	16	TRBJ2-1	TGCGCCAGCAGCCAAGATTTGGGACAGGCCGACAATGAGCAGTTCTTC	CASSQDLGQADNEQFF
many	TRBV12-3/TRBV12-4	NA	14	TRBJ2-3	TGTGCCAGCAGTTGGACTCGGACTACAGATACGCAGTATTTT	CASSWTRTTDTQYF
few	TRBV5-4	TRBD1	15	TRBJ2-7	TGTGCCAGCAGTTTGGGACAGGGGGCCACCTACGAGCAGTACTTC	CASSLGQGATYEQYF
many	TRBV28	TRBD1	14	TRBJ2-3	TGTGCCAGCAGACCCCCGGGACAGGGCGATACGCAGTATTTT	CASRPPGQGDTQYF
many	TRBV28	NA	12	TRBJ2-3	TGTGCCAGCAGTAGCCTAGGAGAGACGCAGTATTTT	CASSSLGETQYF
many	TRBV9	TRBD2	17	TRBJ2-3	TGTGCCAGCAGCGTAGCTGCGCTAGCGGGAGGCACAGATACGCAGTATTTT	CASSVAALAGGTDTQYF
many	TRBV4-3	NA	15	TRBJ2-7	TGCGCCAGCAGCCCGGGGCTGGGGGGCGCTTACGAGCAGTACTTC	CASSPGLGGAYEQYF
many	TRBV4-1	NA	15	TRBJ2-2	TGCGCCAGCAGCCCCCTCGGGGTCGGAACCGGGGAGCTGTTTTTT	CASSPLGVGTGELFF
few	TRBV4-1	NA	16	TRBJ2-7	TGCGCCAGCAGCCATCTGGCGGCGGGGAGCTCCTACGAGCAGTACTTC	CASSHLAAGSSYEQYF
medium-sized	TRBV6-5	TRBD1	16	TRBJ1-1	TGTGCCAGCAGTTACTCGAGACAGGGATGGGACACTGAAGCTTTCTTT	CASSYSRQGWDTEAFF
many	TRBV12-3/TRBV12-4	TRBD1	13	TRBJ1-1	TGTGCCAGCAGTTCCGTTTTGGGACAGGAAGCTTTCTTT	CASSSVLGQEAFF
many	TRBV13	NA	16	TRBJ2-1	TGTGCCAGCAGCGCGCTGGATGGGCCACACATGAATGAGCAGTTCTTC	CASSALDGPHMNEQFF
NA	TRBV9	NA	17	TRBJ1-4	TGTGCCAGCAGCGTAGGTTGGCAGGGTGCAACTAATGAAAAACTGTTTTTT	CASSVGWQGATNEKLFF
many	TRBV13	NA	18	TRBJ2-5	TGTGCCAGCAGCTTAGGAGGCGGTCAGGGTTTGGTAGGAGAGACCCAGTACTTC	CASSLGGGQGLVGETQYF
NA	TRBV27	NA	13	TRBJ2-7	TGTGCCAGCAGTTTCCATGGGGGTTACGAGCAGTACTTC	CASSFHGGYEQYF
many	TRBV3-1	NA	13	TRBJ2-7	TGTGCCAGCAGCCAAGAAGGGGCCTACGAGCAGTACTTC	CASSQEGAYEQYF
NA	TRBV28	NA	15	TRBJ2-2	TGTGCCAGCAGTTTTTGGGACTTCTCAGCCGGGGAGCTGTTTTTT	CASSFWDFSAGELFF
few	TRBV7-6	NA	17	TRBJ2-5	TGTGCCAGCAGGAAATGGTCGGACAGCCGAAGTGATGGGACCCAGTACTTC	CASRKWSDSRSDGTQYF
NA	TRBV27	NA	13	TRBJ2-2	TGTGCCAGCAGTCCCACGCCACCGGTCGAGCTGTTTTTT	CASSPTPPVELFF
many	TRBV18	TRBD1	12	TRBJ1-1	TGTGCCAGCTCACCGTCAGGGGGTGAAGCTTTCTTT	CASSPSGGEAFF
many	TRBV28	TRBD1	16	TRBJ2-1	TGTGCCAGCAACCTATACACCGGGACAGTCTACAATGAGCAGTTCTTC	CASNLYTGTVYNEQFF
few	TRBV7-9	TRBD1	15	TRBJ2-7	TGTGCCAGCAGCGACCCGGGACAGGGGGTTTACGAGCAGTACTTC	CASSDPGQGVYEQYF
NA	TRBV13	TRBD2	16	TRBJ2-1	TGTGCCAGCAGCTCCCTTAGCGGGACCGCTGGCGATGAGCAGTTCTTC	CASSSLSGTAGDEQFF
many	TRBV20-1	NA	14	TRBJ2-3	TGCAGTGCCACCGCCGGACGCAACACAGATACGCAGTATTTT	CSATAGRNTDTQYF
few	TRBV5-6	NA	12	TRBJ1-1	TGTGCCAGCAGCGGTACAGGGTATAAAGCTTTCTTT	CASSGTGYKAFF
NA	TRBV7-8	NA	14	TRBJ2-1	TGTGCCAGCAGCCTGCTGCGAAGGGGGAATGAGCAGTTCTTC	CASSLLRRGNEQFF
many	TRBV27	NA	14	TRBJ2-6	TGTGCCAGCAGACACAACTCTGGGGCCAACGTCCTGACTTTC	CASRHNSGANVLTF
NA	TRBV12-3/TRBV12-4	TRBD1	15	TRBJ2-2	TGTGCCAGCAGAAGGGACAGGCAGAACACCGGGGAGCCGTTTTTT	CASRRDRQNTGEPFF
few	TRBV27	TRBD2	18	TRBJ2-1	TGTGCCAGCAGTTTATTGCCACTTACTAGCGCGAGCTACAATGAGCAGTTCTTC	CASSLLPLTSASYNEQFF
few	TRBV20-1	NA	15	TRBJ1-1	TGCAGTGCTAGAGGGACAGCGAATCTGAACACTGAAGCTTTCTTT	CSARGTANLNTEAFF